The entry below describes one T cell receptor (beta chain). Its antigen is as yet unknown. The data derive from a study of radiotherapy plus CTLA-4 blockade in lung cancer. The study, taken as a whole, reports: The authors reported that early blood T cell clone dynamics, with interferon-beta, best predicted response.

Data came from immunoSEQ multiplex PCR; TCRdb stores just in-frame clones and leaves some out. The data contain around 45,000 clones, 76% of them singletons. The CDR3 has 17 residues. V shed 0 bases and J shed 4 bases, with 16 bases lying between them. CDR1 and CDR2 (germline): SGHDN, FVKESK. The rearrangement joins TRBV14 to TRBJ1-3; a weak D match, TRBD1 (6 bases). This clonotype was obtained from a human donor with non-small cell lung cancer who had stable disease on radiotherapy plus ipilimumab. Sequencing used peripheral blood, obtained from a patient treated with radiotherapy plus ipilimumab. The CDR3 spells CASSQDSTTGFGNTIYF. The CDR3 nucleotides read TGTGCCAGCAGCCAAGATTCCACCACAGGGTTCGGAAACACCATATATTTT.